Listed below are T cell receptor beta chains from one sample, sequenced in a study of identical twins. Using its own MiXCR run on the 5' RACE reads, TCRdb lists one record per CDR3 protein. The repertoire holds approximately 530,000 distinct CDR3 sequences, with approximately 20% as singletons. The data were also submitted as part of a second study, on yellow fever vaccine responses in identical twins.

The specimen was CD4+ T cells sorted from blood. Receptors originate from a woman in her late teens or twenties in good health. Each CDR3 is given with its conserved first and last residue. A D gene is named only where the DNA matches it firmly.

j_call v_call d_call cdr3_aa
TRBJ2-7 TRBV20-1 TRBD2 CSAYPLAGGRVSEQYF
TRBJ2-5 TRBV20-1 NA CSATWGAETQYF
TRBJ2-3 TRBV28 TRBD2 CASSSRSSGSGIADTQYF
TRBJ2-7 TRBV2 NA CASKDDSSGDEQYF
TRBJ2-2 TRBV7-2 TRBD2 CASSLLAGGDTGELFF
TRBJ2-2 TRBV29-1 TRBD1 CSVGEGAQTNTGELFF
TRBJ2-1 TRBV2 NA CASTLPMGTYNEQFF
TRBJ2-1 TRBV2 NA CTSSEDPLFGYEQFF
TRBJ2-4 TRBV6-1 NA CASRQYPFTKNIQYF
TRBJ2-7 TRBV2 NA CASRGLERIISYEQYF
TRBJ2-5 TRBV15 NA CATSRDQGRQETQYF
TRBJ2-7 TRBV7-8 TRBD2 CASSLGGLAGSTYEQYF
TRBJ2-3 TRBV20-1 TRBD1 CSARGQGSSTDTQYF
TRBJ2-1 TRBV5-5 TRBD2 CASSLWGIAGGYNEQFF
TRBJ2-5 TRBV3-1 TRBD2 CASSQGLAGVVTQYF
TRBJ1-6 TRBV5-1 NA CASSLAGYGSPLHF
TRBJ2-7 TRBV13 TRBD1 CASSQDRGETYEQYF
TRBJ2-2 TRBV5-1 TRBD2 CASSWGPGLEISGELFF
TRBJ2-7 TRBV2 TRBD1 CASSADRGSYEQYF
TRBJ1-4 TRBV5-1 TRBD1 CASSPTGGGNEKLFF
TRBJ2-3 TRBV20-1 NA CSARDPRGSTDTQYF
TRBJ2-1 TRBV9 TRBD2 CASSPWTSGKYNEQFF
TRBJ2-5 TRBV24-1 NA CATSDFSAGPQYF
TRBJ2-7 TRBV5-1 NA CASSPGGVILSYEQYF
TRBJ2-1 TRBV6-4 TRBD1 CASGTGLGEQFF
TRBJ1-4 TRBV10-3 NA CAISGSFGVGTNEKLFF
TRBJ1-1 TRBV19 NA CASTAGFPNVNTEAFF
TRBJ2-3 TRBV12-3/TRBV12-4 NA CASSLGLPTRTDTQYF
TRBJ2-2 TRBV20-1 TRBD2 CSASSSGNSNTGELFF
TRBJ2-5 TRBV20-1 TRBD2 CSASGGFGLADPLETQYF
TRBJ2-5 TRBV2 TRBD1 CASNRGRGLETQYF
TRBJ2-1 TRBV12-5 TRBD2 CASGLVQRGLRINLVSDEQFF
TRBJ1-1 TRBV7-8 NA CASSLATGPGEAFF
TRBJ2-2 TRBV12-3/TRBV12-4 NA CASTRPENTGELFF
TRBJ2-7 TRBV6-1 TRBD2 CASSGRLAGNYEQYF
TRBJ2-2 TRBV28 NA CASIGGLYTGELFF
TRBJ2-6 TRBV27 TRBD1 CASSYRTGVGSGANVLTF
TRBJ2-3 TRBV20-1 TRBD2 CSAATTSGLTDTQYF
TRBJ2-7 TRBV12-3/TRBV12-4 TRBD2 CASSFFPVGFGGGTHEQYF
TRBJ1-3 TRBV19 NA CASSVYRDSGNTIYF
TRBJ2-3 TRBV3-1 TRBD2 CASSRRTSSSTDTQYF
TRBJ2-1 TRBV3-1 TRBD2 CASSQPAGPLDEQFF